Listed below are T cell receptor beta chains from one sample, sequenced in a study of shared clonotypes between healthy human individuals. TCRdb's table, derived via immunoSEQ multiplex PCR, lists solely in-frame clones and lacks some. The data show 2 million to 2.5 million clones, just under 95% seen once. Sequenced input: naive CD4+ T cells from PBMCs. The receptors originated from a man aged 18-30 years in good health. Some clones in this sample may be carry-over from other donors' samples. Each CDR3 is given with its conserved first and last residue. D genes are given only for firm matches. Clone sizes are given selectively: once, few, many, or a class where the clone is expanded.

V gene: TRBV5-6
J gene: TRBJ2-3
clone size: .
D gene: .
CDR3 DNA: TGTGCCAGCAGCCCCTCGCCTAGCACAGATACGCAGTATTTT
CDR3 protein: CASSPSPSTDTQYF

V gene: TRBV30
J gene: TRBJ2-7
clone size: .
D gene: TRBD2
CDR3 DNA: TGTGCCTGGAGTGTAGGTCTAGCGGCCTCCTACGAGCAGTACTTC
CDR3 protein: CAWSVGLAASYEQYF

V gene: TRBV6-5
J gene: TRBJ1-5
clone size: .
D gene: .
CDR3 DNA: TGTGCCAGCAGTTACTCCCATAGCAATCAGCCCCAGCATTTT
CDR3 protein: CASSYSHSNQPQHF

V gene: TRBV9
J gene: TRBJ2-1
clone size: few
D gene: .
CDR3 DNA: TGTGCCAGCAGCCTTATGGCTAGCCTGTACAATGAGCAGTTCTTC
CDR3 protein: CASSLMASLYNEQFF

V gene: TRBV11-2
J gene: TRBJ2-1
clone size: .
D gene: TRBD2
CDR3 DNA: TGTGCCAGCAGCTCGACTAGCCAAACCTACAATGAGCAGTTCTTC
CDR3 protein: CASSSTSQTYNEQFF

V gene: TRBV28
J gene: TRBJ2-7
clone size: .
D gene: TRBD2
CDR3 DNA: TGTGCCAGCGCTACCAGGGTAGCGGGAGATAACGAGCAGTACTTC
CDR3 protein: CASATRVAGDNEQYF

V gene: TRBV27
J gene: TRBJ2-3
clone size: .
D gene: .
CDR3 DNA: TGTGCCAGCAGTTCCTGGCAGAGCCGCACAGATACGCAGTATTTT
CDR3 protein: CASSSWQSRTDTQYF

V gene: TRBV7-2
J gene: TRBJ2-5
clone size: .
D gene: .
CDR3 DNA: TGTGCCAGCAGCCCAAGACGGACCCAAGAGACCCAGTACTTC
CDR3 protein: CASSPRRTQETQYF

V gene: TRBV27
J gene: TRBJ1-5
clone size: .
D gene: .
CDR3 DNA: TGTGCCAGCAGTTTTAAGGGGCTCCCGAATCAGCCCCAGCATTTT
CDR3 protein: CASSFKGLPNQPQHF

V gene: TRBV4-2
J gene: TRBJ2-7
clone size: .
D gene: TRBD2
CDR3 DNA: TGTGCCAGCAGCCAAGATCTGGCGGGAGTCGAGCAGTACTTC
CDR3 protein: CASSQDLAGVEQYF

V gene: TRBV29-1
J gene: TRBJ2-1
clone size: few
D gene: TRBD2
CDR3 DNA: TGCAGCGTAGAGACTAGCGGGGCCTCCTACAATGAGCAGTTCTTC
CDR3 protein: CSVETSGASYNEQFF

V gene: TRBV7-3
J gene: TRBJ2-7
clone size: .
D gene: .
CDR3 DNA: TGTGCCAGCAGCTTAGGTTCAGGGAACGAGCAGTACTTC
CDR3 protein: CASSLGSGNEQYF

V gene: TRBV5-1
J gene: TRBJ2-6
clone size: .
D gene: .
CDR3 DNA: TGCGCCAGCAGCCTGCGACGGCTCTCTGGGGCCAACGTCCTGACTTTC
CDR3 protein: CASSLRRLSGANVLTF

V gene: TRBV11-2
J gene: TRBJ2-1
clone size: .
D gene: TRBD2
CDR3 DNA: TGTGCCAGCAGCTTACTCTCCCCAGCTAGCGGGAGATACGATGAGCAGTTCTTC
CDR3 protein: CASSLLSPASGRYDEQFF

V gene: TRBV7-2
J gene: TRBJ2-1
clone size: .
D gene: .
CDR3 DNA: TGTGCCAGCAGCTCCCTGAGGGCCGGGACTCCGAAAGCATGGCAGTTCTTC
CDR3 protein: CASSSLRAGTPKAWQFF

V gene: TRBV28
J gene: TRBJ1-3
clone size: .
D gene: .
CDR3 DNA: TGTGCCAGCAGTTTAGGGCCCCGTGGAAACACCATATATTTT
CDR3 protein: CASSLGPRGNTIYF

V gene: TRBV7-2
J gene: TRBJ1-5
clone size: .
D gene: .
CDR3 DNA: TGTGCCAGCAGCTTAAGGCGGGGGGCTAGCAATCAGCCCCAGCATTTT
CDR3 protein: CASSLRRGASNQPQHF

V gene: TRBV7-2
J gene: TRBJ2-7
clone size: .
D gene: TRBD2
CDR3 DNA: TGTGCCAGCAGCCCAAGCGGGAGTTCCGAGCAGTACTTC
CDR3 protein: CASSPSGSSEQYF

V gene: TRBV4-3
J gene: TRBJ2-7
clone size: few
D gene: TRBD1
CDR3 DNA: TGCGCCAGCAGCCAAACCCCAGGGACAGGGAATTGCTACGAGCAGTACTTC
CDR3 protein: CASSQTPGTGNCYEQYF

V gene: TRBV2
J gene: TRBJ2-2
clone size: .
D gene: .
CDR3 DNA: TGTGCCAGCAGTGTTGCCGGGGCCGGGGCCGGGGAGCTGTTTTTT
CDR3 protein: CASSVAGAGAGELFF

V gene: TRBV27
J gene: TRBJ1-1
clone size: once
D gene: .
CDR3 DNA: TGTGCCAGCAGTTTAAGGGGCACTGAAGCTTTCTTT
CDR3 protein: CASSLRGTEAFF

V gene: TRBV5-4
J gene: TRBJ2-5
clone size: once
D gene: TRBD2
CDR3 DNA: TGTGCCAGCAGCCTCGGACTAGCACTACAAGAGACCCAGTACTTC
CDR3 protein: CASSLGLALQETQYF

V gene: TRBV6-6
J gene: TRBJ1-2
clone size: once
D gene: TRBD1
CDR3 DNA: TGTGCCAGCAGTAAGACAGGGGAGGGCTATGGCTACACCTTC
CDR3 protein: CASSKTGEGYGYTF

V gene: TRBV5-4
J gene: TRBJ1-1
clone size: .
D gene: TRBD1
CDR3 DNA: TGTGCCAGCAGCTCACAGGGGGTTAACACTGAAGCTTTCTTT
CDR3 protein: CASSSQGVNTEAFF

V gene: TRBV7-3
J gene: TRBJ2-6
clone size: .
D gene: .
CDR3 DNA: TGTGCCAGCAGCCCAGAGGGGGGAGCCGGGGCCAACGTCCTGACTTTC
CDR3 protein: CASSPEGGAGANVLTF

V gene: TRBV7-9
J gene: TRBJ2-5
clone size: .
D gene: .
CDR3 DNA: TGTGCCAGCAGCTTAGCGTTGGTGGGGAAAGAGACCCAGTACTTC
CDR3 protein: CASSLALVGKETQYF

V gene: TRBV28
J gene: TRBJ2-2
clone size: .
D gene: .
CDR3 DNA: TGTGCCAGCACCCGATGGCAGGCCACCGGGGAGCTGTTTTTT
CDR3 protein: CASTRWQATGELFF

V gene: TRBV19
J gene: TRBJ2-4
clone size: .
D gene: TRBD1
CDR3 DNA: TGTGCCAGTAGTATCGAGAAGGGGGCGATTGGAGCCAAAAACATTCAGTACTTC
CDR3 protein: CASSIEKGAIGAKNIQYF

V gene: TRBV6-5
J gene: TRBJ1-1
clone size: .
D gene: .
CDR3 DNA: TGTGCCAGCAACCCTCCGGGCGGCGGCACTGAAGCTTTCTTT
CDR3 protein: CASNPPGGGTEAFF

V gene: TRBV5-4
J gene: TRBJ2-2
clone size: .
D gene: TRBD2
CDR3 DNA: TGTGCCAGCAGCGCGGGGGTCCGGCGGGAGGGCCCTCAAGGCGGGGAGCTGTTTTTT
CDR3 protein: CASSAGVRREGPQGGELFF

V gene: TRBV19
J gene: TRBJ2-7
clone size: .
D gene: .
CDR3 DNA: TGTGCCAGTAGTATCTTTGGGGAATTCTACGAGCAGTACTTC
CDR3 protein: CASSIFGEFYEQYF

V gene: TRBV28
J gene: TRBJ2-2
clone size: .
D gene: .
CDR3 DNA: TGTGCCAGCAGTTCTGTGGTGGAGCTGTTTTTT
CDR3 protein: CASSSVVELFF

V gene: TRBV5-4
J gene: TRBJ2-3
clone size: .
D gene: TRBD2
CDR3 DNA: TGTGCCAGCAGCTTGGGATCCATAGCGGGAGGGCCGGATACGCAGTATTTT
CDR3 protein: CASSLGSIAGGPDTQYF

V gene: TRBV4-1
J gene: TRBJ2-1
clone size: .
D gene: .
CDR3 DNA: TGCGCCAGCAGCCCCCTGCCGACTAATCCATACAATGAGCAGTTCTTC
CDR3 protein: CASSPLPTNPYNEQFF

V gene: TRBV5-4
J gene: TRBJ2-7
clone size: .
D gene: .
CDR3 DNA: TGTGCCAGCAGCTCGGGGAGCTCCTACGAGCAGTACTTC
CDR3 protein: CASSSGSSYEQYF

V gene: TRBV28
J gene: TRBJ1-1
clone size: .
D gene: .
CDR3 DNA: TGTGCCAGCAGTTTTGGGGGGGCAGGGACTGAAGCTTTCTTT
CDR3 protein: CASSFGGAGTEAFF

V gene: TRBV28
J gene: TRBJ1-3
clone size: few
D gene: .
CDR3 DNA: TGTGCCAGCAGTTTCAAGGGCACGAGAGGAAACACCATATATTTT
CDR3 protein: CASSFKGTRGNTIYF

V gene: TRBV5-4
J gene: TRBJ2-2
clone size: .
D gene: TRBD2
CDR3 DNA: TGTGCCAGCAGCTTCCTAGCGGGATCGAACACCGGGGAGCTGTTTTTT
CDR3 protein: CASSFLAGSNTGELFF

V gene: TRBV15
J gene: TRBJ2-4
clone size: .
D gene: .
CDR3 DNA: TGTGCCACCAGCAGAGGTAGGGACCGACAAGCCAAAAACATTCAGTACTTC
CDR3 protein: CATSRGRDRQAKNIQYF

V gene: TRBV5-1
J gene: TRBJ2-7
clone size: .
D gene: .
CDR3 DNA: TGCGCCAGCAGCCCCACTCCCGGACAGACCTCCTACGAGCAGTACTTC
CDR3 protein: CASSPTPGQTSYEQYF

V gene: TRBV7-2
J gene: TRBJ2-3
clone size: .
D gene: TRBD2
CDR3 DNA: TGTGCCAGCAGCAGAGCGGGGCCCACAGATACGCAGTATTTT
CDR3 protein: CASSRAGPTDTQYF

V gene: TRBV7-3
J gene: TRBJ2-4
clone size: .
D gene: .
CDR3 DNA: TGTGCCAGCAGTTTCGTCAGAAACATTCAGTACTTC
CDR3 protein: CASSFVRNIQYF

V gene: TRBV7-9
J gene: TRBJ2-5
clone size: .
D gene: TRBD2
CDR3 DNA: TGTGCCAGCAGCGGGACTAGCTTTGGGGAGACCCAGTACTTC
CDR3 protein: CASSGTSFGETQYF

V gene: TRBV4-1
J gene: TRBJ2-7
clone size: .
D gene: .
CDR3 DNA: TGCGCCAGCAGCCTCTCGACTAGTGACAGCTACGAGCAGTACTTC
CDR3 protein: CASSLSTSDSYEQYF

V gene: TRBV18
J gene: TRBJ2-7
clone size: .
D gene: .
CDR3 DNA: TGTGCCAGCTCCCAGGGACAAGGCAGCTCCTACGAGCAGTACTTC
CDR3 protein: CASSQGQGSSYEQYF

V gene: TRBV2
J gene: TRBJ1-5
clone size: .
D gene: .
CDR3 DNA: TGTGCCAGCAGTGAAGTGGTAGTGGATCAGCCCCAGCATTTT
CDR3 protein: CASSEVVVDQPQHF

V gene: TRBV5-4
J gene: TRBJ1-1
clone size: .
D gene: .
CDR3 DNA: TGTGCCAGCAGCGGGACAAGAACTGAAGCTTTCTTT
CDR3 protein: CASSGTRTEAFF

V gene: TRBV28
J gene: TRBJ2-7
clone size: .
D gene: TRBD1
CDR3 DNA: TGTGCCAGCAGTTCGCCGGGACAGACCTACGAGCAGTACTTC
CDR3 protein: CASSSPGQTYEQYF

V gene: TRBV6-5
J gene: TRBJ2-1
clone size: few
D gene: TRBD2
CDR3 DNA: TGTGCCAGCAGCTCCTTGGGACTATACAATGAGCAGTTCTTC
CDR3 protein: CASSSLGLYNEQFF

V gene: TRBV4-3
J gene: TRBJ1-1
clone size: .
D gene: TRBD1
CDR3 DNA: TGCGCCAGCAGCCCTAGGGGAACAGGGGGGGGAACTGAAGCTTTCTTT
CDR3 protein: CASSPRGTGGGTEAFF

V gene: TRBV2
J gene: TRBJ2-3
clone size: .
D gene: .
CDR3 DNA: TGTGCCAGCAGTGAAAATAGCAACCTAAGGAGGACGCAGTATTTT
CDR3 protein: CASSENSNLRRTQYF

V gene: TRBV5-6
J gene: TRBJ1-1
clone size: .
D gene: .
CDR3 DNA: TGTGCCAGCAGCTTTGGGCAGGGAGAAGCTTTCTTT
CDR3 protein: CASSFGQGEAFF

V gene: TRBV29-1
J gene: TRBJ2-1
clone size: .
D gene: .
CDR3 DNA: TGCAGCGCCACTGACGCCCAAACTGTTTACAATGAGCAGTTCTTC
CDR3 protein: CSATDAQTVYNEQFF

V gene: TRBV5-1
J gene: TRBJ1-2
clone size: .
D gene: TRBD1
CDR3 DNA: TGCGCCAGCAGCTTAGACAGGGCGGAAGGCTACACCTTC
CDR3 protein: CASSLDRAEGYTF